These 30 T cell receptor beta chains were sequenced from one sample in a study of spatial heterogeneity in lung cancer. Time point specified: sample taken at primary tumor resection. Whole RNA, isolated from tumor, nontumor lung or frozen PBMC, was sequenced without prior sorting. TCRdb ran MiXCR on the 5' RACE reads and lists one entry per CDR3 protein. This table has about 12,000 distinct CDR3 sequences, around 15% appearing once. The specimen was PBMCs, collected at surgery. These receptors came from a male donor with early-stage non-small cell lung cancer.

This clonotype was seen only a few times. The chain recombines TRBV7-2 with TRBJ2-1, with D unclear. Germline V CDR1 and CDR2: SGHTA, FQGNSA. The CDR3 contains 17 residues. V was pared by 2 bases and J by 7 bases, with 21 bases between. As DNA, the CDR3 is TGTGCCAGCAGCTTATTTTTAGGTGGGTCGGACCGGAATGAGCAGTTCTTC. Protein product: CASSLFLGGSDRNEQFF.

This clonotype was counted at least ten times. The chain has TRBV15 and TRBJ2-2; D gene unclear. The CDR3 runs to 13 residues. From germline, CDR1 is LNHNV and CDR2 YYDKDF (reference sequence). Trimming cost V 2 bases and J 2 bases, with 3 bases left between them. CDR3 DNA sequence: TGTGCCACCAGCAGACCAAACACCGGGGAGCTGTTTTTT. Translating gives CATSRPNTGELFF.

This clonotype came up a few times. V usage is TRBV6-5 and J usage is TRBJ1-4, with 7 bases fitting TRBD1. CDR1 and CDR2 (germline): MNHEY, SVGAGI. Germline trimming cut 6 bases from V and 5 bases from J; bases unmatched to any gene: 3. The CDR3 is 13 residues long. The CDR3 here is CASSPGQNEKLFF. Here the CDR3 DNA reads TGTGCCAGCAGCCCGGGACAGAATGAAAAACTGTTTTTT.

This clonotype appeared many times. This chain links TRBV7-9 with TRBJ2-6, with 7 bases lining up with TRBD2. After removal of 5 bases from V and 0 bases from J, the junction contained 4 bases not matched to a gene. This CDR3 contains 16 residues. Per germline, CDR1 SEHNR and CDR2 FQNEAQ (reference sequence). The CDR3 DNA sequence: TGTGCCAGCAGCCCGACTAGCAGCTCTGGGGCCAACGTCCTGACTTTC. It yields the protein CASSPTSSSGANVLTF.

This chain connects TRBV4-1 to TRBJ2-5; 7 bases are shared with TRBD1. V shed 2 bases, J shed 3 bases, and the junction held 3 bases outside the gene matches. The CDR3 spans 14 residues. Germline V gene data show CDR1 as MGHRA and CDR2 as YSYEKL. The CDR3 DNA is TGCGCCAGCAGCCAAAAAGGACAGGAAGAGACCCAGTACTTC. The encoded protein is CASSQKGQEETQYF.

The chain employs TRBV11-2 and TRBJ1-2; 11 positions match TRBD1. Germline V CDR1 and CDR2: SGHAT, FQNNGV. The CDR3 loop spans 14 amino acids. The CDR3 DNA reads as TGTGCAGGCGAACCGGGACAGGGGGTTTATGGCTACACCTTC. Translating it yields CAGEPGQGVYGYTF.

This clonotype was seen only a few times. This chain connects TRBV6-2 or TRBV6-3 to TRBJ2-1; possible D gene TRBD2, 5 bases. V was shortened by 6 bases and J by 2 bases, with 17 bases between the two germline ends. CDR3 size: 16 residues. CDR1 and CDR2 from the germline V gene are MNHEY and SVGEGT. CDR3 DNA sequence: TGTGCCAGCAGCTGGGTAGAGGGCGGTGCCTACAATGAGCAGTTCTTC. This codes for CASSWVEGGAYNEQFF.

V gene TRBV6-1 combines with J gene TRBJ2-7; D gene uncertain. Germline V gene data show CDR1 as MNHNS and CDR2 as SASEGT. This CDR3 contains 13 residues. Deletions cut 1 base from V and 4 bases from J, with 8 bases between. The CDR3 sequence: CASSEGEPYEQYF. CDR3 coding DNA: TGTGCCAGCAGTGAAGGGGAACCGTACGAGCAGTACTTC.

A remark on this clonotype: This may come from a read error, since a much larger clone is one base off. The genes are TRBV3-1 and TRBJ2-5; D gene unclear. Germline CDR1 and CDR2: LGHDT and YNNKEL (reference sequence). The CDR3 consists of 12 residues. Written as DNA, the CDR3 is TGTACCAGCAGCTCGTACCTAGAGACCCAGTACTTC. Protein: CTSSSYLETQYF.

This clonotype was seen only a few times. This rearrangement joins TRBV4-3 to TRBJ1-4; D is undetermined. V shed 3 bases and J shed 5 bases, with 13 bases lying between them. CDR1 and CDR2 from the germline V gene are LGHNA and YSLEER. This CDR3 comprises 15 residues. CDR3 bases: TGCGCCAGCAGCCAGCCCACAGACGGGAATGAAAAACTGTTTTTT. This encodes CASSQPTDGNEKLFF.

Relative to its sample, this clonotype is large. The chain recombines TRBV12-3 or TRBV12-4 with TRBJ2-1; possibly TRBD2 for D (5 bases). The CDR3 loop spans 15 amino acids. Trimming cost V 5 bases and J 7 bases, with 18 bases left between them. CDR3 loop: CASSPSGGLGNEQFF. CDR3 nucleotides: TGTGCCAGCAGTCCCTCCGGCGGGTTGGGTAATGAGCAGTTCTTC.

Only a few counts were recorded for this clonotype. This sequence joins TRBV6-2 or TRBV6-3 and TRBJ2-7; D gene unclear. The CDR3 runs 11 residues. Germline loops: CDR1 MNHEY, CDR2 SVGEGT. V shed 5 bases and J shed 3 bases, with 5 bases lying between them. The chain's CDR3 is CASSRYYEQYF. The CDR3 DNA reads TGTGCCAGCAGTCGCTACTACGAGCAGTACTTC.

The V gene is TRBV5-1, the J gene TRBJ2-2; TRBD1 might be the D (7 bases). Germline values: CDR1 SGHRS, CDR2 YFSETQ. CDR3 length: 15 residues. Trimming took off 4 bases at V and 5 bases at J, with 15 bases between the two ends. In DNA, the CDR3 is TGCGCCAGCAGCGCAGGACAGGCGGGAACCGGGGAGCTGTTTTTT. It is translated as CASSAGQAGTGELFF. Full variable domain (outside the CDR3, taken from reference TRBV5-1 and TRBJ2-2): KAGVTQTPRYLIKTRGQQVTLSCSPISGHRSVSWYQQTPGQGLQFLFEYFSETQRNKGNFPGRFSGRQFSNSRSEMNVSTLELGDSALYLCASSAGQAGTGELFFGEGSRLTVL.

Ten or more counts support this clonotype. This chain uses TRBV6-2 or TRBV6-3 with TRBJ2-2; D tentatively fits TRBD1 or TRBD2 (5 bases each). The CDR3 extends over 18 amino acids. The germline gives CDR1 MNHEY, CDR2 SVGEGT. V shed 2 bases and J shed 7 bases, with 23 bases lying between them. CDR3 nucleotide sequence: TGTGCCAGCAGTTACATAGGGACCGGCGACCCCCAGCACGGGGAGCTGTTTTTT. Its translation is CASSYIGTGDPQHGELFF.

The chain is built from TRBV29-1 and TRBJ2-1; a possible D gene is TRBD1 (6 bases). V shed 4 bases and J shed 2 bases, with 12 bases lying between them. The CDR3 extends over 14 amino acids. Germline CDR1 SQVTM, CDR2 ANQGSEA. CDR3 sequence: CSVGRGKTYNEQFF. The DNA of the CDR3 is TGCAGCGTTGGCAGGGGAAAGACCTACAATGAGCAGTTCTTC.

This clonotype came up many times. The chain recombines TRBV9 with TRBJ2-2; D gene ambiguous. V was cut by 3 bases and J by 8 bases, with 17 bases left in between. Germline assignment: CDR1 SGDLS and CDR2 YYNGEE. The CDR3 sequence is 15 residues long. The CDR3 is CASSDTWVLPGELFF. The DNA of the CDR3 is TGTGCCAGCAGCGATACTTGGGTTTTACCAGGGGAGCTGTTTTTT.

The rearrangement links TRBV20-1 to TRBJ2-7; 7 bases line up with TRBD2. The CDR3 extends over 13 amino acids. The trim removed 6 bases at V and 5 bases at J, leaving 10 bases unmatched. The germline V gene has CDR1 DFQATT and CDR2 SNEGSKA (reference sequence). CDR3 loop: CSAPGLSGDEQYF. CDR3 coding DNA: TGCAGTGCCCCCGGGTTGAGCGGGGACGAGCAGTACTTC.

This clonotype was seen ten or more times. V and J are TRBV7-6 and TRBJ2-7; possibly TRBD2 for D (5 bases). This CDR3 has 15 residues. V shed 5 bases and J shed 4 bases, with 18 bases lying between them. CDR1 and CDR2 (germline): SGHVS, FNYEAQ. The CDR3 nucleotides read TGTGCCAGCAGCCCTCGAGTAGGAGGCCTGTACGAGCAGTACTTC. It encodes CASSPRVGGLYEQYF.

The rearrangement links TRBV6-6 to TRBJ1-6; D gene uncertain. The germline CDR1 and CDR2 sequences are MNHNY and SVGAGI (reference sequence). V was clipped by 6 bases and J by 7 bases, with 13 bases between them. There are 14 residues in the CDR3. This CDR3 is CASSGGGFNSPLHF. The CDR3 nucleotides read TGTGCCAGCAGCGGCGGCGGGTTCAATTCACCCCTCCACTTT.

This clonotype is large. The rearrangement links TRBV28 to TRBJ1-1; D perhaps matches TRBD1 (6 bases). V lost 4 bases, J lost 0 bases, and 12 bases lay in between. The germline V gene encodes CDR1 MDHEN and CDR2 SYDVKM. The CDR3 length is 15 residues. CDR3 loop: CASSSPGQMNTEAFF. The CDR3 DNA reads TGTGCCAGCAGTTCTCCTGGACAGATGAACACTGAAGCTTTCTTT. The complete variable domain, with remaining parts taken from reference TRBV28 and TRBJ1-1, reads DVKVTQSSRYLVKRTGEKVFLECVQDMDHENMFWYRQDPGLGLRLIYFSYDVKMKEKGDIPEGYSVSREKKERFSLILESASTNQTSMYLCASSSPGQMNTEAFFGQGTRLTVV.

This clonotype has only a few counts. The J gene is TRBJ2-5, the V gene TRBV4-3, with D possibly called TRBD1 or TRBD2 (6 bases each). V lost 4 bases to trimming and J lost 7 bases, with 22 bases between them. Germline lookup yields CDR1 LGHNA and CDR2 YSLEER. This CDR3 spans 16 amino acids. The CDR3 DNA follows: TGCGCCAGCAGCCGCCAGAGATGGGGGGCGGCGGGGACCCAGTACTTC. Encoded protein: CASSRQRWGAAGTQYF.

This clonotype has a count of ten or more. The V gene is TRBV5-1, the J gene TRBJ2-5; 13 positions match TRBD2. Germline loops: CDR1 SGHRS, CDR2 YFSETQ. V shed 2 bases, J shed 5 bases, and the junction held 3 bases outside the gene matches. The CDR3 totals 15 residues. The CDR3 here is CASSFGTSGVETQYF. The DNA for the CDR3 is TGCGCCAGCAGCTTCGGGACTAGCGGGGTGGAGACCCAGTACTTC.

This clonotype was found many times. J is TRBJ1-5 and V is TRBV19; a possible D gene is TRBD1 (5 bases). Between the trimmed V and J ends, which lost 3 bases and 7 bases, there was a span of 22 bases. The germline V gene has CDR1 LNHDA and CDR2 SQIVND (reference sequence). The CDR3 is 17 amino acids. The CDR3 DNA reads as TGTGCCAGTAGTATTCATGCCGGGACTCCGGCGGTACAGCCCCAGCATTTT. It is translated as CASSIHAGTPAVQPQHF.

V is TRBV28 and J is TRBJ2-7, with 10 bases that match TRBD1. CDR1 is MDHEN and CDR2 is SYDVKM in the germline V gene. Trimming took 6 bases from V and 4 from J; bases not matched to a gene: 6. CDR3 size: 14 residues. CDR3 DNA: TGTGCCAGCAGCCCGGGACAGGGGCAGTACGAGCAGTACTTC. This codes for CASSPGQGQYEQYF. Together with reference TRBV28 and TRBJ2-7, the CDR3 gives the full variable domain: DVKVTQSSRYLVKRTGEKVFLECVQDMDHENMFWYRQDPGLGLRLIYFSYDVKMKEKGDIPEGYSVSREKKERFSLILESASTNQTSMYLCASSPGQGQYEQYFGPGTRLTVT.

The sample holds many counts of this clonotype. The chain joins TRBV5-1 to TRBJ2-3; D gene uncertain. Per germline, CDR1 SGHRS and CDR2 YFSETQ. This CDR3 comprises 15 residues. Trimming removed 0 bases at V and 1 base at J, with 9 bases between. The CDR3: CASSLGARGTDTQYF. The CDR3 region has the DNA TGCGCCAGCAGCTTGGGGGCTCGGGGCACAGATACGCAGTATTTT.

This clonotype came up many times. The chain is built from TRBV12-3 or TRBV12-4 and TRBJ1-3; D is possibly TRBD1 (6 bases). Trimming removed 6 bases at V and 4 bases at J, with 7 bases between. This CDR3 is built from 12 residues. This chain's CDR3 is CASSTGGNTIYF. The CDR3 nucleotides are TGTGCCAGCAGCACAGGGGGAAACACCATATATTTT.

The J gene is TRBJ1-2, the V gene TRBV29-1; D unresolved. CDR1 SQVTM and CDR2 ANQGSEA come from the germline V gene. The germline V and J ends were trimmed by 4 bases and 6 bases, with 12 bases remaining between them. The CDR3 spans 12 residues. CDR3 nucleotide sequence: TGCAGCGTTGTAGACGGCATGAATGGCTACACCTTC. It is translated as CSVVDGMNGYTF.

This clonotype showed up many times. J is TRBJ2-5 and V is TRBV10-2, with D unresolved. CDR1 WSHSY and CDR2 SAAADI come from the germline V gene. This CDR3 contains 15 residues. V lost 7 bases and J lost 2, with 17 bases in between. Here the CDR3 DNA reads TGCGCCAGCAAGAATCCAGGCTACTTACAAGAGACCCAGTACTTC. It is translated as CASKNPGYLQETQYF.

This clonotype was observed a handful of times. The chain is built from TRBV5-1 and TRBJ2-1, with 11 bases matching TRBD2. Per germline, CDR1 SGHRS and CDR2 YFSETQ. V lost 2 bases and J lost 5; bases outside the gene matches: 6. CDR3 size: 16 residues. The CDR3 sequence is CASSFLAGGKDNEQFF. CDR3 nucleotide sequence: TGCGCCAGCAGCTTTCTAGCGGGGGGCAAAGACAATGAGCAGTTCTTC.

This clonotype was seen a few times. The chain has TRBV7-2 and TRBJ1-1; D is perhaps TRBD1 (5 bases). Looked up from germline, CDR1 is SGHTA and CDR2 is FQGNSA. The CDR3 runs 18 residues. V was shortened by 5 bases and J by 0 bases, with 22 bases between the two germline ends. The CDR3 loop is CASSSQQVSGGVNTEAFF. The CDR3, as DNA: TGTGCCAGCAGCAGCCAACAGGTATCGGGAGGAGTGAACACTGAAGCTTTCTTT.